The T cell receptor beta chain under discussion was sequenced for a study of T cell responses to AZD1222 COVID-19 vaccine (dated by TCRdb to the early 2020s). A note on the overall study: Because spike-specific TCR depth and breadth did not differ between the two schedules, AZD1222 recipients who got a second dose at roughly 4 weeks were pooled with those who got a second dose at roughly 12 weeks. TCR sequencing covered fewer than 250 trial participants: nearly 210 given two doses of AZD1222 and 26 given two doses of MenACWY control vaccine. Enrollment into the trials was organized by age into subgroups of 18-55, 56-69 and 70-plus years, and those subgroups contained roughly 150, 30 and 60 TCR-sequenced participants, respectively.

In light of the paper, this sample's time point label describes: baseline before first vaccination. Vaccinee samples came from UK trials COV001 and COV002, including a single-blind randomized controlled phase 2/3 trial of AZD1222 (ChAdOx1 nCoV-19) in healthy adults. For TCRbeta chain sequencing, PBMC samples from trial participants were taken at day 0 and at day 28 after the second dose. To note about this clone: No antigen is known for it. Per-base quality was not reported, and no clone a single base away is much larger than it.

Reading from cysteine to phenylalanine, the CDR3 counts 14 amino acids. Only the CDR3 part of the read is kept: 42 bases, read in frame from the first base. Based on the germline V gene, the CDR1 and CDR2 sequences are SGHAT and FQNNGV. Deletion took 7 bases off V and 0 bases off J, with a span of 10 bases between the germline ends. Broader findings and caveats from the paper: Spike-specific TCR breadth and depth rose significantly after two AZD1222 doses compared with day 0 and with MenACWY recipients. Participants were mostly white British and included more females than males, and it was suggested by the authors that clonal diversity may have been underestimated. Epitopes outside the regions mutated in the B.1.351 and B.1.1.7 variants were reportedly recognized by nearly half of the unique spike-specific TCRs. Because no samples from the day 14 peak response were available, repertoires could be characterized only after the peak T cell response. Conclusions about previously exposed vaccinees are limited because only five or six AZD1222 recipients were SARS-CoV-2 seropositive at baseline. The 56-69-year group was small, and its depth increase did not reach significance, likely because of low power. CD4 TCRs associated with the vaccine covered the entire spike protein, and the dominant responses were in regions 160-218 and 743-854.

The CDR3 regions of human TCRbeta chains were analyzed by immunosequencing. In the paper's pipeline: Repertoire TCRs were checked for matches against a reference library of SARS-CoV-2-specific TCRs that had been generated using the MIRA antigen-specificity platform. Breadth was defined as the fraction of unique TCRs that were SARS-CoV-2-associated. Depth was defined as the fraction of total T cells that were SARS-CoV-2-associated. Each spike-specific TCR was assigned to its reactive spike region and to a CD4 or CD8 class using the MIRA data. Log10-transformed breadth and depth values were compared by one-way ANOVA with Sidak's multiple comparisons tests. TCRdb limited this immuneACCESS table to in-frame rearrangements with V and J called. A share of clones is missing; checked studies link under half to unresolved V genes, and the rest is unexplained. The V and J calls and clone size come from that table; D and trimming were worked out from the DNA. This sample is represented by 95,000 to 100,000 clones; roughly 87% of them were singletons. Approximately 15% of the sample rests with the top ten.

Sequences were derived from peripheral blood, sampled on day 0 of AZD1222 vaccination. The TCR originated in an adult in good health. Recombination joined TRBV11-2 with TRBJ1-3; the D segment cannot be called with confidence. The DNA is TGTGCCAGCATCTCTCAGATCTCTGGAAACACCATATATTTT. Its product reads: CASISQISGNTIYF.